This entry lists 14 T cell receptor beta chains sequenced from one sample in a study of siplizumab effects on memory and regulatory T cells. Some clones are missing from TCRdb's copy, which holds only in-frame ones; the method was immunoSEQ multiplex PCR. This table holds fewer than 85,000 clones, 87% found once. The sequenced sample consisted of Tregs sorted from blood. All receptors derive from a human donor in good health.

V and J are TRBV5-6 and TRBJ2-5; D call uncertain. Germline assignment: CDR1 SGHDT and CDR2 YYEEEE. This CDR3 has 14 amino acids. Trimming pared 4 bases from V and 5 bases from J, leaving 15 bases between. The CDR3 is CASSGVGQVETQYF. In DNA, the CDR3 is TGTGCCAGCAGCGGTGTCGGCCAGGTGGAGACCCAGTACTTC.

The chain couples TRBV5-1 to TRBJ2-1; a weak D match, TRBD1 (5 bases). CDR3 length: 15 residues. V was cut by 0 bases and J by 3 bases, with 10 bases left in between. In germline, CDR1 is SGHRS, CDR2 YFSETQ. The DNA of the CDR3 is TGCGCCAGCAGCTTGGAGGCAGGGAACTACAATGAGCAGTTCTTC. Translated: CASSLEAGNYNEQFF. Combining the CDR3 with reference TRBV5-1 and TRBJ2-1 gives the whole variable domain KAGVTQTPRYLIKTRGQQVTLSCSPISGHRSVSWYQQTPGQGLQFLFEYFSETQRNKGNFPGRFSGRQFSNSRSEMNVSTLELGDSALYLCASSLEAGNYNEQFFGPGTRLTVL.

DNA for the CDR3: TGTGCCAGCAGGGAAGGAGGTAGCAATCAGCCCCAGCATTTT. Its translation is CASREGGSNQPQHF. The chain joins TRBV6-5 to TRBJ1-5; D gene ambiguous. Germline CDR1 and CDR2: MNHEY and SVGAGI. V lost 6 bases, J lost 0 bases, and 9 bases lay in between. The CDR3 loop spans 14 amino acids.

V is TRBV30 and J is TRBJ1-4; the D is unclear. The CDR3 loop spans 13 amino acids. Trimming shortened V by 1 base and J by 8 bases, and 11 bases separated the two germline ends. The germline V gene encodes CDR1 GTSNPN and CDR2 SVGIG (reference sequence). The CDR3 protein is CAWSATVWEKLFF. CDR3 coding DNA: TGTGCCTGGAGTGCGACGGTCTGGGAAAAACTGTTTTTT.

The V call is TRBV6-1, the J call TRBJ2-5, with D hard to call. CDR1 is MNHNS, CDR2 SASEGT, per germline. The V and J ends lost 7 bases and 5 bases respectively, with 17 bases between them. The CDR3 has 14 residues. The CDR3 loop is CASTSPVRRETQYF. In DNA form, the CDR3 reads TGTGCCAGCACCTCTCCCGTGAGGCGGGAGACCCAGTACTTC.

V and J are TRBV4-3 and TRBJ1-3; no clear D gene. The CDR3 has 17 amino acids. Germline V CDR1 and CDR2: LGHNA, YSLEER. The V end lost 0 bases, the J end lost 4 bases, and 16 bases lay between the germline ends. In DNA form, the CDR3 reads TGCGCCAGCAGCCAAGATCCTCAGGCCGTCGGGGGAAACACCATATATTTT. Protein: CASSQDPQAVGGNTIYF.

V gene TRBV9 combines with J gene TRBJ1-1, with D hard to call. The CDR3 sequence is 14 residues long. Germline loops: CDR1 SGDLS, CDR2 YYNGEE. With 0 bases removed from V and 2 bases from J, the gap between germline ends came to 8 bases. In DNA, the CDR3 is TGTGCCAGCAGCGTAGTGTCTGGTAACACTGAAGCTTTCTTT. Its protein product is CASSVVSGNTEAFF.

The J gene is TRBJ2-3, the V gene TRBV2; 9 positions agree with TRBD2. The V gene end was trimmed by 11 bases and the J gene end by 5 bases; junction bases not matched to a gene: 5. The CDR3 contains 12 residues. Germline CDR1 SNHLY, CDR2 FYNNEI. For the CDR3, the DNA is TGTGCCGGAGGGACTAGCCTAGATACGCAGTATTTT. Encoded protein: CAGGTSLDTQYF. The full variable domain, in which reference TRBV2 and TRBJ2-3 provide the parts outside the CDR3, is EPEVTQTPSHQVTQMGQEVILRCVPISNHLYFYWYRQILGQKVEFLVSFYNNEISEKSEIFDDQFSVERPDGSNFTLKIRSTKLEDSAMYFCAGGTSLDTQYFGPGTRLTVL.

The chain links TRBV5-5 to TRBJ1-2, with D possibly matching TRBD1 (6 bases). Germline V CDR1 and CDR2: SGHKS, YYEKEE (reference sequence). The V and J ends lost 3 bases and 1 base respectively, with 13 bases between them. The CDR3 contains 15 residues. Here the CDR3 reads CASSSSWTDNYGYTF. CDR3 DNA: TGTGCCAGCAGCTCCTCCTGGACAGATAACTATGGCTACACCTTC.

The chain joins TRBV6-6 to TRBJ2-5; TRBD2 aligns across 10 bases. The CDR3 sequence is 15 residues long. Trimming at V came to 6 bases and at J to 8 bases, leaving 12 bases not matched to a gene. CDR1 is MNHNY and CDR2 is SVGAGI in the germline V gene (reference sequence). The CDR3 sequence: CASSWGQRGGSTQYF. The CDR3 DNA is TGTGCCAGCAGCTGGGGCCAGCGGGGGGGAAGTACCCAGTACTTC.

The V call is TRBV6-1, the J call TRBJ1-3; D gene uncertain. V lost 4 bases and J 4 bases, leaving 8 bases between the germline ends. In germline, CDR1 is MNHNS, CDR2 SASEGT. The CDR3 is made up of 13 amino acids. CDR3 residues: CASSVEDGNTIYF. The CDR3, as DNA: TGTGCCAGCAGTGTTGAAGACGGAAACACCATATATTTT.

This clone was seen only a few times. The chain links TRBV11-2 to TRBJ1-1; TRBD1 matches 8 bases. This CDR3 has 15 residues. V lost 8 bases, J lost 0 bases, and 8 bases stayed unmatched. Germline V gives CDR1 SGHAT, CDR2 FQNNGV. CDR3 nucleotides: TGTGCCAGCCGACGGACAGGGAATATGAACACTGAAGCTTTCTTT. As protein: CASRRTGNMNTEAFF.

The chain carries TRBV27 and TRBJ1-1, with D possibly TRBD1 on 5 matching bases. V lost 2 bases and J lost 0, with 13 bases in between. Germline CDR1 is MNHEY and CDR2 is SMNVEV (reference sequence). There are 16 residues in the CDR3. CDR3 DNA sequence: TGTGCCAGCAGTTTACTTGGGGGGTGGATGAACACTGAAGCTTTCTTT. Its protein product is CASSLLGGWMNTEAFF.

The chain uses TRBV2 and TRBJ2-3; D gene unclear. CDR3 length equals 16 residues. Germline CDR1 SNHLY, CDR2 FYNNEI. The V gene lost 7 bases and the J gene lost 1 base, with 18 bases spanning the gap. The DNA for the CDR3 is TGTGCCAGCACCCCCGGGCTTGGGCTTGGCACAGATACGCAGTATTTT. This codes for CASTPGLGLGTDTQYF. The variable domain in full, with the rest retrieved from reference TRBV2 and TRBJ2-3, is EPEVTQTPSHQVTQMGQEVILRCVPISNHLYFYWYRQILGQKVEFLVSFYNNEISEKSEIFDDQFSVERPDGSNFTLKIRSTKLEDSAMYFCASTPGLGLGTDTQYFGPGTRLTVL.